Listed below are T cell receptor beta chains from one sample, sequenced in a study of T-cell memory formation after mild COVID-19. TCRdb used MiXCR to reprocess the 5' RACE reads, holding one entry per CDR3 protein. The sample comprises fewer than 150,000 distinct CDR3 sequences, approximately 15% of which are singletons, and approximately 5% rests with the top ten. Sequences were obtained from PBMCs or a T cell subset sorted from them (not recorded which). The source is a man aged 18 to 29 who had mild COVID-19 (a few samples of this study predate the infection). Cell type and time point are not known. Both conserved end residues are part of each CDR3. D genes are given only for firm matches. The listing skips clone size in some rows; elsewhere it reads once, few, many or a size class.

d_gene	v_gene	abundance	j_gene	CDR3aa	CDR3nt
NA	TRBV9	NA	TRBJ1-1	CATGRHPTEAFF	TGTGCCACCGGGAGACACCCCACTGAAGCTTTCTTT
NA	TRBV6-2/TRBV6-3	few	TRBJ1-2	CASRTQGIYGYTF	TGTGCCAGCCGGACCCAGGGCATCTATGGCTACACCTTC
NA	TRBV7-9	many	TRBJ2-6	CASSKQGGGANVLTF	TGTGCCAGCAGCAAACAGGGCGGGGGGGCCAACGTCCTGACTTTC
NA	TRBV5-4	NA	TRBJ1-1	CASSLLAGFTEAFF	TGTGCCAGCAGCTTGCTAGCAGGGTTCACTGAAGCTTTCTTT
NA	TRBV30	NA	TRBJ1-2	CAWSVPGTAYGYTF	TGTGCCTGGAGTGTACCTGGCACCGCGTACGGCTACACCTTC
NA	TRBV4-1	NA	TRBJ1-1	CASSFARWTEAFF	TGCGCCAGCAGCTTCGCCAGGTGGACTGAAGCTTTCTTT
TRBD1	TRBV29-1	NA	TRBJ2-1	CSVGDSRGDNEQFF	TGCAGCGTGGGGGACAGCCGGGGAGACAATGAGCAGTTCTTC
NA	TRBV12-3/TRBV12-4	NA	TRBJ2-5	CASRTGFEETQYF	TGTGCCAGCAGAACAGGGTTCGAAGAGACCCAGTACTTC
TRBD2	TRBV12-3/TRBV12-4	NA	TRBJ2-1	CASSLLLAGYNEQFF	TGTGCCAGCAGTTTGTTACTAGCGGGCTACAATGAGCAGTTCTTC
NA	TRBV14	few	TRBJ2-5	CASSINRETQYF	TGTGCCAGCAGCATAAACAGAGAGACCCAGTACTTC
NA	TRBV2	many	TRBJ2-2	CASTPGRGTGELFF	TGTGCCAGCACCCCCGGGCGCGGCACCGGGGAGCTGTTTTTT
NA	TRBV11-3	few	TRBJ2-2	CASSLHREAGELFF	TGTGCCAGCAGCTTACACAGGGAGGCCGGGGAGCTGTTTTTT
NA	TRBV10-3	NA	TRBJ2-3	CAVRGLPSTDTQYF	TGTGCCGTTCGCGGACTACCAAGCACAGATACGCAGTATTTT
NA	TRBV11-2	many	TRBJ2-5	CASSPGVQEETQYF	TGTGCCAGCAGCCCGGGGGTGCAGGAAGAGACCCAGTACTTC
NA	TRBV5-5	NA	TRBJ2-3	CASRQRTDTQYF	TGTGCCAGCAGGCAACGCACAGATACGCAGTATTTT
NA	TRBV30	NA	TRBJ2-7	CAWTQSGAYEQYF	TGTGCCTGGACCCAATCAGGGGCCTACGAGCAGTACTTC
TRBD2	TRBV6-5	NA	TRBJ2-1	CASGTSPPNEQFF	TGTGCCAGCGGGACTAGCCCCCCCAATGAGCAGTTCTTC
TRBD2	TRBV4-2	NA	TRBJ2-3	CASSQDRTSGGNTQYF	TGTGCCAGCAGCCAAGATCGGACTAGCGGGGGAAATACGCAGTATTTT
NA	TRBV10-3	few	TRBJ2-5	CAISESSLFSYQETQYF	TGTGCCATCAGTGAGTCGAGTCTCTTCTCGTACCAAGAGACCCAGTACTTC
NA	TRBV27	NA	TRBJ2-2	CASSRRRVNTGELFF	TGTGCCAGCAGTCGGCGGCGGGTGAACACCGGGGAGCTGTTTTTT
TRBD1	TRBV7-3	NA	TRBJ2-3	CASSETGIEDTQYF	TGTGCCAGCAGCGAGACAGGGATTGAAGATACGCAGTATTTT
NA	TRBV7-6	few	TRBJ2-1	CASSLEAGSSYNEQFF	TGTGCCAGCAGCTTAGAGGCGGGGTCCTCCTACAATGAGCAGTTCTTC
TRBD1	TRBV5-1	few	TRBJ1-2	CASRRQGEDYGYTF	TGCGCCAGTCGGAGACAGGGGGAAGACTATGGCTACACCTTC
NA	TRBV5-1	NA	TRBJ2-3	CASSEPTTDTQYF	TGCGCCAGCAGCGAACCCACCACAGATACGCAGTATTTT
TRBD1	TRBV24-1	NA	TRBJ1-5	CATSQGGIQPQHF	TGTGCCACCAGCCAGGGGGGAATTCAGCCCCAGCATTTT
NA	TRBV20-1	few	TRBJ2-1	CSAATPNEQFF	TGCAGTGCCGCTACTCCTAATGAGCAGTTCTTC
NA	TRBV4-3	NA	TRBJ2-1	CASSQGLWPNEQFF	TGCGCCAGCAGCCAAGGGCTTTGGCCTAATGAGCAGTTCTTC
TRBD1	TRBV11-2	once	TRBJ1-1	CASSSPPGQGFMNTEAFF	TGTGCCAGCAGCTCACCTCCGGGACAGGGGTTTATGAACACTGAAGCTTTCTTT
TRBD1	TRBV19	NA	TRBJ2-2	CATRPGGIGELFF	TGTGCCACTAGACCAGGGGGCATCGGGGAGCTGTTTTTT
NA	TRBV5-1	few	TRBJ2-3	CASSDGTARDTQYF	TGCGCCAGCAGCGACGGGACCGCAAGGGATACGCAGTATTTT
NA	TRBV15	NA	TRBJ1-6	CATSRDSGVSPLHF	TGTGCCACCAGCAGAGACTCAGGGGTTTCACCCCTCCACTTT
NA	TRBV27	many	TRBJ2-5	CASSTRYQETQYF	TGTGCCAGCAGTACGAGGTACCAAGAGACCCAGTACTTC
TRBD1	TRBV7-6	NA	TRBJ1-4	CASSPPGQGYEKLFF	TGTGCCAGCAGTCCTCCGGGACAGGGGTACGAAAAACTGTTTTTT
TRBD2	TRBV7-3	few	TRBJ2-1	CASSLSPSGGEWDNEQFF	TGTGCCAGCAGCTTGTCCCCTAGCGGGGGGGAATGGGACAATGAGCAGTTCTTC
NA	TRBV5-1	NA	TRBJ2-2	CASSFAKNTGELFF	TGCGCCAGCAGCTTCGCCAAGAACACCGGGGAGCTGTTTTTT
TRBD1	TRBV7-6	NA	TRBJ2-1	CASSLDREREQFF	TGTGCCAGCAGCCTCGACAGGGAAAGAGAGCAGTTCTTC
TRBD1	TRBV5-1	NA	TRBJ1-1	CASSSAGTGRGTEAFF	TGCGCCAGCAGCTCGGCCGGGACAGGGCGAGGGACTGAAGCTTTCTTT
TRBD1	TRBV6-5	few	TRBJ1-5	CASSSGQGGQPQHF	TGTGCCAGCAGTTCCGGACAGGGAGGTCAGCCCCAGCATTTT
TRBD2	TRBV5-1	NA	TRBJ2-1	CASSLGLAGALNEQFF	TGCGCCAGCAGCCTGGGACTAGCGGGGGCGCTGAATGAGCAGTTCTTC
TRBD1	TRBV4-1	few	TRBJ1-1	CASSPRLRDSEAFF	TGCGCCAGCAGCCCACGTCTCCGGGACAGTGAAGCTTTCTTT
NA	TRBV7-8	NA	TRBJ2-1	CASSLAGSQFF	TGTGCCAGCAGCTTAGCGGGGTCCCAGTTCTTC
NA	TRBV7-9	NA	TRBJ2-2	CAGQQGLANTGELFF	TGTGCCGGCCAGCAGGGATTAGCGAACACCGGGGAGCTGTTTTTT
NA	TRBV7-2	many	TRBJ2-3	CASSSYTDTQYF	TGTGCCAGCAGCTCGTACACAGATACGCAGTATTTT
NA	TRBV12-3/TRBV12-4	few	TRBJ2-3	CASSPRDFETDTQYF	TGTGCCAGCAGTCCCCGGGACTTCGAGACGGATACGCAGTATTTT